Given below is one T cell receptor beta chain in context. Germline V gives CDR1 LNHDA, CDR2 SQIVND (reference sequence). The CDR3 is made up of 14 amino acids. V was shortened by 6 bases and J by 7 bases, with 16 bases between the two germline ends. In the source study's methods: Amplification of reference gene primers provided the estimated nucleated cell counts. Sequencing was performed with immunoSEQ multiplex PCR; in TCRdb, only in-frame clones are kept and a portion is missing. The D gene and trimming were derived from the DNA, and the V and J assignments and clone size from that table. Among 200,000 to 250,000 clones listed, around 90% were seen once. The sample comes from a study of blood T cell repertoires in COVID-19. Study information: Sites in the United States, Italy and Spain provided acute and convalescent COVID-19 samples. T cells, B-cell-depleted T cells, or PBMCs supplied cDNA or gDNA.

The clonotype originates from a man aged 80 or over with acute or convalescent COVID-19. Sequenced material: peripheral blood. This rearrangement joins TRBV19 to TRBJ2-1, with D possibly TRBD2 on 7 matching bases. The DNA of the CDR3 is TGTGCCAGTAGCAAGGGGGGGGTGAGGAATGAGCAGTTCTTC. Its protein is CASSKGGVRNEQFF.